This T cell receptor (beta chain) originates from a study of blood T cell repertoires in COVID-19. V was shortened by 3 bases and J by 2 bases, with 17 bases between the two germline ends. Germline V gene lookup returns CDR1 SGHRS and CDR2 YFSETQ. This CDR3 region has 16 residues. Assay: immunoSEQ multiplex PCR; the TCRdb copy retains only in-frame clones and omits some. This table has over 250,000 clones, roughly nine tenths appearing once. V is TRBV5-1 and J is TRBJ1-2; D is perhaps TRBD1 (6 bases). The sequence came from a man between 45 and 60 years old with acute or convalescent COVID-19. The specimen was peripheral blood. Written as DNA, the CDR3 is TGCGCCAGCAGCTACACCCTGGGACAACTGAACTATGGCTACACCTTC. Protein product: CASSYTLGQLNYGYTF.